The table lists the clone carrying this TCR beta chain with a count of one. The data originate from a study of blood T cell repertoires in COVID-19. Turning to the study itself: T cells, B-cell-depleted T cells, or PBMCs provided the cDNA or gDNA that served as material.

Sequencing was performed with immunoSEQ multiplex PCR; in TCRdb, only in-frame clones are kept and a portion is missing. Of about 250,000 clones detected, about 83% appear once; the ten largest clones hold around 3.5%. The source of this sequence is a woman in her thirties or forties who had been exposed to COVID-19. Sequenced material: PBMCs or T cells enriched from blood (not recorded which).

The CDR3 nucleotides read TGTGCCAGCTCACTGGAGGGGGCGAATGTGGGGGCTTTCTTT. Residues: CASSLEGANVGAFF. The chain joins TRBV18 to TRBJ1-1; 7 positions agree with TRBD1. CDR3 size: 14 residues. Germline CDR1 is KGHSH and CDR2 is LQKENI. Unmatched junction bases numbered 13, after V lost 4 bases and J lost 11 bases.